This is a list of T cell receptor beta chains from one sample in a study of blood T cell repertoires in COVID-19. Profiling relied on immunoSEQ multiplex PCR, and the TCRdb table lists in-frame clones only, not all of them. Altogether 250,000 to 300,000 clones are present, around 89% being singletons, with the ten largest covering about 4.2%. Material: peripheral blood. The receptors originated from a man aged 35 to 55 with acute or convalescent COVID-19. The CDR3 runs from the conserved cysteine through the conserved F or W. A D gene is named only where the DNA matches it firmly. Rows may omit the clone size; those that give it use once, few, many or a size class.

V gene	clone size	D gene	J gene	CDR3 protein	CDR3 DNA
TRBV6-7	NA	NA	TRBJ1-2	CASTSSPTYLLANYGYTF	TGTGCCAGCACTTCCAGTCCGACTTATCTTCTTGCTAACTATGGCTACACCTTC
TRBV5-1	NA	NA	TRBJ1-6	CASSLGQAPAPLHF	TGCGCCAGCAGCTTGGGGCAGGCACCGGCACCCCTCCACTTT
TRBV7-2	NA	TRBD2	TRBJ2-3	CASSRLAGSTDTQYF	TGTGCCAGCAGTAGACTAGCGGGTTCCACAGATACGCAGTATTTT
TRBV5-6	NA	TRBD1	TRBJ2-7	CASSFGTGAADEQYF	TGTGCCAGCAGCTTTGGCACAGGGGCCGCGGACGAGCAGTACTTC
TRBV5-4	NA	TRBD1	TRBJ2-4	CASSPGQGAGNIQYF	TGTGCCAGCAGCCCTGGACAGGGGGCGGGGAACATTCAGTACTTC
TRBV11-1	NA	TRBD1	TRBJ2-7	CASSWGQGDYEQYF	TGTGCCAGCAGCTGGGGACAGGGGGATTACGAGCAGTACTTC
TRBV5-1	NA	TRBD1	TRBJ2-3	CASSSQGWADTQYF	TGCGCCAGCAGCTCACAGGGGTGGGCAGATACGCAGTATTTT
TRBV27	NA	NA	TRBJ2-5	CASSLGETQYF	TGTGCCAGCAGTCTAGGCGAGACCCAGTACTTC
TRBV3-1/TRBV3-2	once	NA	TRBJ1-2	CASSQDAGGYTF	TGTGCCAGCAGCCAAGACGCCGGTGGCTACACCTTC
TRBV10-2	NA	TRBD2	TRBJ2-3	CASRFSGDTDTQYF	TGCGCCAGCCGGTTTAGCGGGGACACAGATACGCAGTATTTT
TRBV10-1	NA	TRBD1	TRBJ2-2	CASSVGTGGSRELFF	TGCGCCAGCAGTGTAGGAACAGGGGGCAGCCGGGAGCTGTTTTTT
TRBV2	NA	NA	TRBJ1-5	CASSATGNQPQHF	TGTGCCAGCAGTGCAACAGGGAATCAGCCCCAGCATTTT
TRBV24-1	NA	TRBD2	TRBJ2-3	CAASGGAVDTQYF	TGTGCCGCGAGCGGGGGGGCCGTGGATACGCAGTATTTT
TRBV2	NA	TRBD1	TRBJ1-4	CASSDRGTGGEKLFF	TGTGCCAGCAGTGACAGGGGGACCGGCGGGGAAAAACTGTTTTTT
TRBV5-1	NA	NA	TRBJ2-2	CASSLQGDTGELFF	TGCGCCAGCAGCTTACAGGGTGACACCGGGGAGCTGTTTTTT
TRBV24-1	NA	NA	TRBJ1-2	CATSDPHGGYYGYTF	TGTGCCACCAGTGACCCCCATGGGGGCTACTATGGCTACACCTTC
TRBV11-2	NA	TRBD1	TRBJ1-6	CASSLGQTGASPLHF	TGTGCCAGCAGCTTAGGTCAAACAGGGGCTTCACCCCTCCACTTT
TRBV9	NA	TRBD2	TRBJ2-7	CASSRRPTSGEYEQYF	TGTGCCAGCAGCCGACGACCTACTAGCGGGGAGTACGAGCAGTACTTC
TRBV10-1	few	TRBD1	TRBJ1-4	CASSESRQGKLFF	TGCGCCAGCAGTGAGTCGAGACAGGGAAAACTGTTTTTT
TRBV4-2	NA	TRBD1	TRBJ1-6	CASSGRTGDNSPLHF	TGTGCCAGCAGCGGCCGGACAGGGGATAATTCACCCCTCCACTTT
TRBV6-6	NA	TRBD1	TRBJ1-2	CASSYSGGQGAYGYTF	TGTGCCAGCAGTTACTCGGGGGGACAGGGGGCATATGGCTACACCTTC
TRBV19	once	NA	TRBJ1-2	CASRSFYGYTF	TGTGCCAGTAGATCCTTCTATGGCTACACCTTC
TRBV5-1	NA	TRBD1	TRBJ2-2	CASSSGQPSGELFF	TGCGCCAGCAGCTCGGGACAGCCTTCTGGGGAGCTGTTTTTT
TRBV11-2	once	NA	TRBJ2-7	CASSLELPSYEQYF	TGTGCCAGCAGCTTAGAACTTCCCTCCTACGAGCAGTACTTC
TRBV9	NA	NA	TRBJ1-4	CASSGGGINEKLFF	TGTGCCAGCAGCGGAGGCGGAATTAATGAAAAACTGTTTTTT
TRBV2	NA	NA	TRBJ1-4	CASSVGRVNEKLFF	TGTGCCAGCAGTGTCGGCAGGGTCAATGAAAAACTGTTTTTT
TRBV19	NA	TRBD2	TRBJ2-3	CASSLLAGTSTDTQYF	TGTGCCAGTAGTCTACTAGCGGGGACTAGCACAGATACGCAGTATTTT